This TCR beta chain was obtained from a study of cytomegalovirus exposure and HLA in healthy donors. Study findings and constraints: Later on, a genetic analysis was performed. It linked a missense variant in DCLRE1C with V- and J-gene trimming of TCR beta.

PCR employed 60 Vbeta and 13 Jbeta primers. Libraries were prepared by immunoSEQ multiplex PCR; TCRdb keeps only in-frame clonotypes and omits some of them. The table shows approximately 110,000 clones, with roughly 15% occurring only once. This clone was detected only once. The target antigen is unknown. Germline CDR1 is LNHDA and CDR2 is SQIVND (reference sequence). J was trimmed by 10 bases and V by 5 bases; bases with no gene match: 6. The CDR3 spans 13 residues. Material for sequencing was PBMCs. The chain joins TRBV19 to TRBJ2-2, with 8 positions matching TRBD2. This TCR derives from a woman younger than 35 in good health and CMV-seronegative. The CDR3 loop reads CASSYSGEEELFF. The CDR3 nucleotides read TGTGCCAGTAGTTATAGCGGGGAGGAGGAGCTGTTTTTT. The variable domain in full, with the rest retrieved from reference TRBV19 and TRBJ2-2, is DGGITQSPKYLFRKEGQNVTLSCEQNLNHDAMYWYRQDPGQGLRLIYYSQIVNDFQKGDIAEGYSVSREKKESFPLTVTSAQKNPTAFYLCASSYSGEEELFFGEGSRLTVL.